One and the same sample provided the 22 T cell receptor beta chains below, sequenced in a study of shared clonotypes between healthy human individuals. Assay used: immunoSEQ multiplex PCR; TCRdb lists only in-frame clones, some missing. This sample has roughly 500,000 clones, with about 82% found just once. The sample consisted of PBMCs. The receptors were gathered from a woman aged 40 to 55 in good health. Some clones in this sample may be carry-over from other donors' samples.

CDR3 in DNA: TGTGCCAGCAGTTTCAGGGGCGCGAATGAAAAACTGTTTTTT. As protein: CASSFRGANEKLFF. This chain uses TRBV28 with TRBJ1-4; a possible D gene is TRBD1 (6 bases). This CDR3 is built from 14 residues. Germline CDR1 MDHEN, CDR2 SYDVKM. Trimming cost V 3 bases and J 5 bases, with 10 bases left between them. The whole variable domain, filled in from reference TRBV28 and TRBJ1-4, reads DVKVTQSSRYLVKRTGEKVFLECVQDMDHENMFWYRQDPGLGLRLIYFSYDVKMKEKGDIPEGYSVSREKKERFSLILESASTNQTSMYLCASSFRGANEKLFFGSGTQLSVL.

This clone has more than one count but fewer than ten. The genes are TRBV7-9 and TRBJ2-1; D perhaps matches TRBD1 (6 bases). The germline gives CDR1 SEHNR, CDR2 FQNEAQ (reference sequence). This CDR3 spans 13 amino acids. Trimming pared 2 bases from V and 6 bases from J, leaving 8 bases between. This CDR3 reads CASSLSQGNEQFF. CDR3 DNA sequence: TGTGCCAGCAGCTTATCACAGGGCAATGAGCAGTTCTTC. The full variable domain, with the rest looked up from reference TRBV7-9 and TRBJ2-1, is DTGVSQNPRHKITKRGQNVTFRCDPISEHNRLYWYRQTLGQGPEFLTYFQNEAQLEKSRLLSDRFSAERPKGSFSTLEIQRTEQGDSAMYLCASSLSQGNEQFFGPGTRLTVL.

The genes are TRBV5-1 and TRBJ1-2; 10 bases map to TRBD1. The CDR3 runs to 14 residues. V was clipped by 3 bases and J by 3 bases; unmatched bases: 2. CDR1 and CDR2 (germline): SGHRS, YFSETQ. CDR3 DNA: TGCGCCAGCAGCTCGGACAGGGGGTACTATGGCTACACCTTC. Its translation is CASSSDRGYYGYTF. Combining the CDR3 with reference TRBV5-1 and TRBJ1-2 gives the whole variable domain KAGVTQTPRYLIKTRGQQVTLSCSPISGHRSVSWYQQTPGQGLQFLFEYFSETQRNKGNFPGRFSGRQFSNSRSEMNVSTLELGDSALYLCASSSDRGYYGYTFGSGTRLTVV.

This clone was recorded only once. Other nucleotide sequences in the sample specify the same CDR3. The CDR3 DNA follows: TGTGCCAGCAGCCCTTCAGGCGCAGACACCTGGGGAGCTTTCTTT. Translation gives CASSPSGADTWGAFF. The chain combines TRBV11-2 with TRBJ1-1, with D uncertain. Deletions cut 5 bases from V and 10 bases from J, with 23 bases between. This CDR3 has 15 amino acids. Germline CDR1 reads SGHAT; CDR2 reads FQNNGV. Supplemented by reference TRBV11-2 and TRBJ1-1, the full variable domain reads EAGVAQSPRYKIIEKRQSVAFWCNPISGHATLYWYQQILGQGPKLLIQFQNNGVVDDSQLPKDRFSAERLKGVDSTLKIQPAKLEDSAVYLCASSPSGADTWGAFFGQGTRLTVV.

The gene calls are TRBV18 and TRBJ1-5, with D possibly TRBD1 on 5 matching bases. CDR1 is KGHSH and CDR2 is LQKENI in the germline V gene. V lost 6 bases and J 5 bases, leaving 17 bases between the germline ends. There are 15 residues in the CDR3. CDR3 nucleotides: TGTGCCAGCTCTCCCAACATTGGCAGGGATCAGCCCCAGCATTTT. Amino acids: CASSPNIGRDQPQHF.

The chain joins TRBV6-5 to TRBJ2-2; TRBD1 is a possible D gene (7 bases). CDR3 length: 15 amino acids. Trimming left V 2 bases short and J 5 bases short, with 12 bases between. Germline loops: CDR1 MNHEY, CDR2 SVGAGI. CDR3 protein: CASSYAGQTTGELFF. CDR3 nucleotides: TGTGCCAGCAGTTACGCGGGACAGACGACCGGGGAGCTGTTTTTT.

Only a few counts were recorded for this clone. The chain employs TRBV5-1 and TRBJ2-5; D is perhaps TRBD1 (6 bases). V lost 0 bases, J lost 7 bases, and 13 bases lay in between. This CDR3 has 14 amino acids. CDR1 and CDR2 (germline): SGHRS, YFSETQ. The DNA of the CDR3 is TGCGCCAGCAGCTTGGGAGTGGGGGCGCGGACCCAGTACTTC. It specifies CASSLGVGARTQYF.

This chain links TRBV27 with TRBJ2-5; D gene uncertain. The DNA end lines up better with TRBJ2-7; the J call may be wrong. The CDR3 extends over 15 amino acids. Germline values: CDR1 MNHEY, CDR2 SMNVEV (reference sequence). CDR3 protein: CASSPFSPLRYEQYF. In nucleotides, the CDR3 is TGTGCCAGCAGCCCCTTTAGTCCCCTTCGTTACGAGCAGTACTTC.

The chain joins TRBV5-1 to TRBJ2-5; D gene unclear. V was pared by 0 bases and J by 0 bases, with 3 bases between. The germline gives CDR1 SGHRS, CDR2 YFSETQ. There are 13 residues in the CDR3. As DNA, the CDR3 is TGCGCCAGCAGCTTGGAGAACCAAGAGACCCAGTACTTC. Residues: CASSLENQETQYF. Full variable domain (missing parts from reference TRBV5-1 and TRBJ2-5): KAGVTQTPRYLIKTRGQQVTLSCSPISGHRSVSWYQQTPGQGLQFLFEYFSETQRNKGNFPGRFSGRQFSNSRSEMNVSTLELGDSALYLCASSLENQETQYFGPGTRLLVL.

This clone was seen only once. The chain uses TRBV5-8 and TRBJ2-5; 14 bases match TRBD2. The germline CDR1 and CDR2 sequences are SGHTS and YDEGEE. There are 15 residues in the CDR3. The trim removed 7 bases at V and 4 bases at J, leaving 6 bases unmatched. CDR3 in amino acids: CASGPGTSGRETQYF. CDR3 coding DNA: TGTGCCAGCGGACCCGGGACTAGCGGGAGAGAGACCCAGTACTTC.

The V and J genes are TRBV30 and TRBJ2-1; a possible D gene is TRBD2 (5 bases). Deletions cut 0 bases from V and 10 bases from J, with 13 bases between. This CDR3 contains 13 residues. Germline-derived CDR1 and CDR2 are GTSNPN and SVGIG (reference sequence). CDR3 in DNA: TGTGCCTGGAGTGTCTATATTAAGCGGGAGCAGTTCTTC. It is translated as CAWSVYIKREQFF.

The V call is TRBV7-7, the J call TRBJ2-2; no reliable D call. Per germline, CDR1 SSHAT and CDR2 FNYEAQ (reference sequence). Trimming left V 1 base short and J 13 bases short, with 13 bases between. There are 13 residues in the CDR3. CDR3: CASSLEGNRALFF. CDR3 DNA sequence: TGTGCCAGCAGCTTAGAGGGAAACAGAGCGCTGTTTTTT. The full variable domain, in which reference TRBV7-7 and TRBJ2-2 provide the parts outside the CDR3, is GAGVSQSPRYKVTKRGQDVTLRCDPISSHATLYWYQQALGQGPEFLTYFNYEAQPDKSGLPSDRFSAERPEGSISTLTIQRTEQRDSAMYRCASSLEGNRALFFGEGSRLTVL.

Comments on this clone: This sample includes further DNA sequences coding for the same CDR3. The chain employs TRBV18 and TRBJ2-6, with no clear D. Trimming removed 2 bases at V and 0 bases at J, with 2 bases between. This CDR3 is built from 14 residues. CDR1 KGHSH and CDR2 LQKENI come from the germline V gene. The CDR3 coding sequence is TGTGCCAGCTCACCAGGCTCTGGGGCCAACGTCCTGACTTTC. Translated: CASSPGSGANVLTF.

This clone appeared once. It differs at one base from a far larger clone, so likely a read error. The chain couples TRBV4-3 to TRBJ2-1; possibly TRBD1 or TRBD2 for D (5 bases each). Germline V lookup: CDR1 LGHNA, CDR2 YSLEER. The CDR3 runs 15 residues. The CDR3 DNA is TGCGCCAGCACCCAAGGGGTGGGACCCTACAGTGAGCAGTTCTTC. Its translation: CASTQGVGPYSEQFF.

This clone occurred once. J is TRBJ2-7 and V is TRBV9; perhaps TRBD2 as D (5 bases). CDR3 length equals 16 residues. The germline V gene has CDR1 SGDLS and CDR2 YYNGEE. Trimming removed 4 bases from V and 7 bases from J, with 24 bases in between. The CDR3, as DNA: TGTGCCAGCAGCACCCCCAGGTCTGGCGGGCGGTCTGAGCAGTACTTC. It encodes CASSTPRSGGRSEQYF.

This clone was recorded once. The rearrangement joins TRBV15 to TRBJ2-7; perhaps TRBD2 as D (5 bases). The CDR3 length is 12 residues. The V end lost 1 base, the J end lost 7 bases, and 8 bases lay between the germline ends. CDR1 is LNHNV and CDR2 is YYDKDF in the germline V gene (reference sequence). This chain's CDR3 is CATSRVGREQYF. DNA of the CDR3: TGTGCCACCAGCAGAGTTGGGAGAGAGCAGTACTTC. Full variable domain (missing parts from reference TRBV15 and TRBJ2-7): DAMVIQNPRYQVTQFGKPVTLSCSQTLNHNVMYWYQQKSSQAPKLLFHYYDKDFNNEADTPDNFQSRRPNTSFCFLDIRSPGLGDTAMYLCATSRVGREQYFGPGTRLTVT.

This chain uses TRBV5-1 with TRBJ2-3; TRBD2 is a possible D gene (5 bases). This CDR3 has 15 amino acids. Germline CDR1 and CDR2: SGHRS and YFSETQ. V was cut by 4 bases and J by 4 bases, with 16 bases left in between. CDR3 nucleotides: TGCGCCAGCAGCCCCCGGGATGGTGGGGCAGATACGCAGTATTTT. Residues: CASSPRDGGADTQYF.

The rearrangement links TRBV4-2 to TRBJ1-4; D is perhaps TRBD1 (5 bases). V was trimmed by 4 bases and J by 7 bases, leaving 16 bases between them. The germline V gene has CDR1 LGHNA and CDR2 YNFKEQ. The length of the CDR3 is 15 residues. The chain's CDR3 is CASSLVEGRGEKLFF. Here the CDR3 DNA reads TGTGCCAGCAGCCTCGTGGAGGGGCGAGGTGAAAAACTGTTTTTT.

The J gene is TRBJ2-2, the V gene TRBV9; D might be TRBD1 (6 bases). Germline V gives CDR1 SGDLS, CDR2 YYNGEE. V lost 0 bases, J lost 9 bases, and 15 bases lay in between. This CDR3 has 15 amino acids. In DNA, the CDR3 is TGTGCCAGCAGCGTAGAGCCCAGGGGAGTACGGGAGCTGTTTTTT. Amino acids: CASSVEPRGVRELFF.

The rearrangement joins TRBV28 to TRBJ2-1; TRBD2 agrees at 9 bases. Germline loops: CDR1 MDHEN, CDR2 SYDVKM. Trimming cost V 7 bases and J 0 bases; bases outside gene matches: 4. The CDR3 runs to 15 residues. The CDR3 region has the DNA TGTGCCAGCAATCTAGCGGGGTCCTCCTACAATGAGCAGTTCTTC. It specifies CASNLAGSSYNEQFF.

The gene calls are TRBV6-1 and TRBJ2-1; D is perhaps TRBD1 or TRBD2 (6 bases each). Germline loops: CDR1 MNHNS, CDR2 SASEGT. This CDR3 spans 11 amino acids. V lost 7 bases, J lost 12 bases, and 13 bases lay in between. The CDR3 is CASTKGGGQFF. Written as DNA, the CDR3 is TGTGCCAGCACCAAAGGAGGGGGGCAGTTCTTC.

This clone came up a few times. This rearrangement joins TRBV28 to TRBJ1-1, with TRBD1 identical over 12 bases. Trimming removed 8 bases from V and 4 bases from J; junction bases left unmatched: 8. Germline values: CDR1 MDHEN, CDR2 SYDVKM. The length of the CDR3 is 15 residues. The CDR3 here is CASSGTGGYGTEAFF. Written as DNA, the CDR3 is TGTGCCAGCTCCGGGACAGGGGGCTACGGCACTGAAGCTTTCTTT.